The present T cell receptor (beta chain) was sequenced within a study of cytomegalovirus exposure and HLA in healthy donors. The study ran its PCR with 60 Vbeta and 13 Jbeta primers. The method was immunoSEQ multiplex PCR; TCRdb's version includes in-frame clones alone and lacks a portion of them. The data contain about 190,000 clones, approximately 84% of them singletons. Points on this clone: No antigen is known for it.

Findings and caveats of the study: Productive rates of about 87% or about 30% were seen for most TCR beta V segments in an earlier analysis.

Trimming at V came to 3 bases and at J to 8 bases, leaving 7 bases not matched to a gene. Germline V lookup: CDR1 MNHEY, CDR2 SMNVEV (reference sequence). The CDR3 runs 14 residues. The chain links TRBV27 to TRBJ1-2; 9 bases align to TRBD1. The sequenced sample was PBMCs. This receptor was obtained from a boy aged 5-17 years in good health and CMV-seronegative. DNA of the CDR3: TGTGCCAGCAGTTTCGCCGACAGGGGGGGAGGCTACACCTTC. Translation: CASSFADRGGGYTF.